The 6 T cell receptor beta chains presented below share a single source sample, sequenced in a study of cytomegalovirus exposure and HLA in healthy donors (TCRdb year 2017). The library was made by the immunoSEQ multiplex PCR assay. For the multiplex PCR, a mixture combining 60 forward primers for TCR Vbeta segments and 13 reverse primers for TCR Jbeta segments was used. TCRdb carries this immuneACCESS record with in-frame sequences only. Its versions omit some clonotypes, under half of them owing to an unresolved V gene in the studies checked, with the rest unexplained. This sample lists 150,000 to 200,000 clones; 75% to 80% were detected once. Together, the top ten hold around 1% of the sample. Sequencing was performed on PBMCs. The receptors were sampled from a woman aged 45-60 years in good health and CMV-seropositive.

The chain joins TRBV11-3 to TRBJ2-3, with 8 bases matching TRBD2. Germline V gene lookup returns CDR1 SGHNT and CDR2 YENEEA. The trim removed 2 bases at V and 1 base at J, leaving 5 bases unmatched. CDR3 length: 16 residues. The CDR3 here is CASSLRHGGGTDTQYF. In nucleotides, the CDR3 is TGTGCCAGCAGCTTAAGACACGGGGGGGGCACAGATACGCAGTATTTT.

The table lists this clone with a count of one. The chain combines TRBV6-1 with TRBJ1-4; D might be TRBD1 (5 bases). V was pared by 3 bases and J by 6 bases, with 8 bases between. CDR1 MNHNS and CDR2 SASEGT come from the germline V gene. The CDR3 is 13 residues long. The CDR3 protein is CASSDRVYEKLFF. Here the CDR3 DNA reads TGTGCCAGCAGTGACAGGGTCTATGAAAAACTGTTTTTT.

The sample holds a few counts of this clone. Here the CDR3 reads CASSLDGNTIYF. The DNA for the CDR3 is TGTGCCAGCAGCTTGGACGGGAACACCATATATTTT. V is TRBV5-4 and J is TRBJ1-3; D is undetermined. CDR1 and CDR2 from the germline V gene are SGHNT and YYREEE (reference sequence). Trimming stripped 0 bases from V and 7 bases from J, with 5 bases between. This CDR3 is 12 amino acids long.

A single count supports this clone. The chain links TRBV4-1 to TRBJ2-7, with D perhaps matching TRBD2 (5 bases). Trimming stripped 3 bases from V and 0 bases from J, with 18 bases between. Germline-derived CDR1 and CDR2 are MGHRA and YSYEKL. This CDR3 contains 17 residues. Here the CDR3 reads CASSQALLAGDSYEQYF. DNA of the CDR3: TGCGCCAGCAGCCAGGCTCTTCTAGCCGGGGACTCCTACGAGCAGTACTTC.

This clone has just one count. V usage is TRBV29-1 and J usage is TRBJ2-3; 10 bases map to TRBD1. CDR1 and CDR2 from the germline V gene are SQVTM and ANQGSEA. This CDR3 comprises 14 residues. Trimming took 5 bases from V and 6 from J; bases not matched to a gene: 8. CDR3 sequence reads: CSVWDRGSLDTQYF. CDR3 in DNA: TGCAGCGTTTGGGACAGGGGTTCTCTGGATACGCAGTATTTT.

The chain employs TRBV7-2 and TRBJ2-7; TRBD1 aligns across 11 bases. The CDR3 consists of 15 residues. V shed 2 bases and J 2 bases; nucleotides not matched to a gene: 2. Germline CDR1 and CDR2: SGHTA and FQGNSA. The CDR3 DNA is TGTGCCAGCAGCTTAATGGGACAGGGGGCCTACGAGCAGTACTTC. Encoded protein: CASSLMGQGAYEQYF.